The source of this TCR delta chain is a study of gamma-delta chains in newborns, infants, children. Study summary: Polyclonal expansion of innate γδ T cells after birth follows microbial exposure.

Trimming took 0 bases from V and 10 from J, leaving 17 bases between them. The germline CDR1 and CDR2 sequences are GEAIGNYY and EKD. The CDR3 sequence is 15 residues long. TCRdb reanalyzed the reads using CATT. The table has 1,500 to 2,000 delta-chain clones, more than 0.95% seen once. By sample fraction, this clone is medium-sized (0.01 to 0.1%). This likely reflects a read error, since a far larger clone is one base away. The chain carries TRDV2 and TRDJ2; tentatively, D is TRDD3 (6 bases). Sequencing used blood. The TCR sequence derives from a child who was a newborn, infant or young child, either healthy, febrile or measles-vaccinated (not recorded which). CDR3 nucleotides: TGTGCCTGTGACACCGTGGGGGCCTCGGTAGAACAACTCTTCTTT. This gives the protein CACDTVGASVEQLFF.